One sample yielded the 8 T cell receptor beta chains listed below, sequenced in a study of liver allograft versus peripheral blood T cells. Overall study context: What was compared were the T cell receptor repertoires in transplanted livers and those in the peripheral blood of recipients.

TCRdb passed the reads through MiXCR, listing each CDR3 protein once. Of 13,000 or so distinct CDR3 sequences in the sample, about 19% were seen once. All receptors come from a human patient who had a liver transplant. The graft donor may account for some of the T cells.

The chain is built from TRBV14 and TRBJ2-5; 7 nucleotides agree with TRBD2. Germline CDR1 SGHDN, CDR2 FVKESK. V lost 1 base to trimming and J lost 8 bases; unmatched junction nucleotides: 7. The CDR3 consists of 14 residues. CDR3 loop: CASSQGSAGVTQYF. The CDR3 DNA reads as TGTGCCAGCAGCCAAGGAAGCGCGGGGGTCACCCAGTACTTC.

This clonotype was picked up a small number of times. The V gene is TRBV7-9, the J gene TRBJ1-2, with 10 bases that match TRBD1. This CDR3 is 11 amino acids long. V lost 4 bases to trimming and J lost 14 bases; unmatched junction nucleotides: 4. CDR1 and CDR2 from the germline V gene are SEHNR and FQNEAQ (reference sequence). CDR3 residues: CASSWGQGMTF. The CDR3 DNA is TGTGCCAGCAGCTGGGGACAGGGGATGACCTTC. Full variable domain (missing parts from reference TRBV7-9 and TRBJ1-2): DTGVSQNPRHKITKRGQNVTFRCDPISEHNRLYWYRQTLGQGPEFLTYFQNEAQLEKSRLLSDRFSAERPKGSFSTLEIQRTEQGDSAMYLCASSWGQGMTFGSGTRLTVV.

This clonotype came up a few times. The CDR3 is CASSESISMRTGDGYTF. As DNA, the CDR3 is TGCGCCAGCAGTGAGTCGATTTCCATGAGGACAGGGGATGGCTACACCTTC. The chain recombines TRBV10-2 with TRBJ1-2; 9 bases line up with TRBD1. Germline loops: CDR1 WSHSY, CDR2 SAAADI. The CDR3 loop spans 17 amino acids. V dropped 0 bases and J dropped 6; count of bases not matched to a gene: 11.

In DNA, the CDR3 is TGTGCCAGCAGCTTCCCAGGGACAGATACGCAGTATTTT. It yields the protein CASSFPGTDTQYF. The J gene is TRBJ2-3, the V gene TRBV7-3; D perhaps matches TRBD1 (5 bases). Deletions cut 3 bases from V and 3 bases from J, with 7 bases between. This CDR3 is built from 13 residues. Germline loops: CDR1 SGHTA, CDR2 FQGTGA.

This clonotype was seen repeatedly, ten times or more. The genes are TRBV18 and TRBJ2-7; perhaps TRBD1 as D (6 bases). Trimming left V 4 bases short and J 3 bases short, with 10 bases between. Germline V gene sequence: CDR1 KGHSH, CDR2 LQKENI. CDR3 length: 13 residues. CDR3 sequence: CASSLRTDYEQYF. The CDR3 DNA reads as TGTGCCAGCTCACTCCGGACAGACTACGAGCAGTACTTC.

This clonotype is termed medium-sized. The chain carries TRBV24-1 and TRBJ2-6; maybe TRBD1 (5 bases). The CDR3 has 15 amino acids. The germline V and J ends were trimmed by 7 bases and 0 bases, with 9 bases remaining between them. Germline CDR1 and CDR2: KGHDR and SFDVKD. CDR3 in DNA: TGTGCCACCAGACAGGCCAGCTCTGGGGCCAACGTCCTGACTTTC. Protein sequence: CATRQASSGANVLTF.

This clonotype was recorded many times. The J gene is TRBJ1-5, the V gene TRBV6-2 or TRBV6-3, with a possible D match to TRBD1 (6 bases). Germline V gene data show CDR1 as MNHEY and CDR2 as SVGEGT. This CDR3 comprises 14 residues. The germline V and J ends were trimmed by 6 bases and 3 bases, with 12 bases remaining between them. The DNA of the CDR3 is TGTGCCAGCAGGAACCGGGACACCAATCAGCCCCAGCATTTT. This sequence encodes CASRNRDTNQPQHF.

The chain has TRBV5-4 and TRBJ1-2, with no clear D. The CDR3 has 13 residues. The ends were cut back, 0 bases at V and 4 bases at J, with 7 bases in the middle. Germline V CDR1 and CDR2: SGHNT, YYREEE (reference sequence). CDR3 region: CASSLAGSYGYTF. DNA of the CDR3: TGTGCCAGCAGCTTGGCGGGCTCCTATGGCTACACCTTC. Full variable domain (rest looked up from reference TRBV5-4 and TRBJ1-2): ETGVTQSPTHLIKTRGQQVTLRCSSQSGHNTVSWYQQALGQGPQFIFQYYREEENGRGNFPPRFSGLQFPNYSSELNVNALELDDSALYLCASSLAGSYGYTFGSGTRLTVV.